This TCR beta chain was retrieved from a study of patients and donors after allogeneic stem cell transplantation. Germline loops: CDR1 SGHAT, CDR2 FQDESV (reference sequence). The CDR3 covers 15 residues. The V end was cut by 5 bases, the J end by 1 base, with 13 bases between. TCRdb independently ran MiXCR on the RT-PCR reads; one entry per CDR3 protein. The sample consists of more than 850,000 distinct CDR3 sequences, under 20% of them appearing once. This clonotype was obtained from a human donor who was either an allogeneic HSCT recipient or a stem cell or donor lymphocyte infusion donor (not recorded which). It is not recorded whose cells these are; they may come from a transplant donor. V usage is TRBV11-1 and J usage is TRBJ2-3, with D maybe TRBD2 (5 bases). The sample comprised blood, either unsorted or a sorted T cell fraction (not recorded which). The CDR3 coding sequence is TGTGCCAGCAGCCCCCCGGGATGGGGCACAGATACGCAGTATTTT. The encoded protein is CASSPPGWGTDTQYF.